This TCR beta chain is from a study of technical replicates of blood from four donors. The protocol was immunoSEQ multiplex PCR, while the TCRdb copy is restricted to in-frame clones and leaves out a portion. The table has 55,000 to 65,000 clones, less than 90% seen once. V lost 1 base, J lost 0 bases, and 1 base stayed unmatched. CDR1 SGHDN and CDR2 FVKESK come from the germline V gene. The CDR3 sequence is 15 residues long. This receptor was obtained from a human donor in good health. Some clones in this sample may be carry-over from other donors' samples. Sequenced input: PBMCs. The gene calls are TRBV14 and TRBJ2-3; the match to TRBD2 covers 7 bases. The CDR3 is CASSQVRGSTDTQYF. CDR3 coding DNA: TGTGCCAGCAGCCAAGTGCGGGGGAGCACAGATACGCAGTATTTT.